The sample holds many counts of the clone carrying this T cell receptor (beta chain). The junction shows a germline mismatch at one end, possibly a read error. At the DNA level, this CDR3 is encoded by other sequences in the same sample as well. These data belong to a study of metastatic and nonmetastatic thyroid tumors. Study context: Repertoires from malignant and benign thyroid patients were compared across blood and tumor or nodule tissue.

Germline CDR1 reads SGHVS; CDR2 reads FNYEAQ. This CDR3 region has 13 residues. Original data processing: Built for papillary thyroid cancer, a distant-metastasis classifier drew on CDR3 differences across clinicopathological groups. TCRdb redid the clone calls on the PCR reads using MiXCR. Clone size and V and J calls follow TCRdb, not the original study. Among about 24,000 clones listed, less than 25% were seen once. Not a single patient had been given any form of treatment at any point before undergoing thyroid surgery. V is TRBV7-6 and J is TRBJ2-3; D tentatively fits TRBD1 or TRBD2 (5 bases each). This clonotype originated in a female donor with papillary thyroid cancer or a benign thyroid nodule (not recorded which). Some clones in this sample may be carry-over from other donors' samples. Sample: blood. CDR3 bases: TGTGCCAGCAGGCCCCGAGGGGTAGATACGCAGTACTTT. Protein product: CASRPRGVDTQYF. The full variable domain, with the rest looked up from reference TRBV7-6 and TRBJ2-3, is GAGVSQSPRYKVTKRGQDVALRCDPISGHVSLYWYRQALGQGPEFLTYFNYEAQQDKSGLPNDRFSAERPEGSISTLTIQRTEQRDSAMYRCASRPRGVDTQYFGPGTRLTVL.